This passage covers 30 T cell receptor beta chains from one sample sequenced in a study of T cell responses to AZD1222 COVID-19 vaccine. Profiled with immunoSEQ multiplex PCR; TCRdb holds only in-frame clones, not every one. Here the sample spans 150,000 or so clones, less than 90% being singletons. This material consisted of peripheral blood, taken on day 0 of MenACWY control vaccination. Every receptor here comes from an adult in good health.

This clone has a handful of counts. Here the CDR3 reads CASSPGQGPNQPQHF. The CDR3 DNA is TGTGCCAGCTCACCGGGACAGGGGCCAAATCAGCCCCAGCATTTT. The chain is built from TRBV18 and TRBJ1-5; 10 nucleotides match TRBD1. V was pared by 3 bases and J by 4 bases, with 3 bases of the junction left unmatched. This CDR3 spans 15 amino acids. Germline CDR1 is KGHSH and CDR2 is LQKENI.

The chain carries TRBV27 and TRBJ2-5; unclear D gene. The CDR3 consists of 14 residues. Germline values: CDR1 MNHEY, CDR2 SMNVEV (reference sequence). V lost 2 bases and J lost 5, with 12 bases in between. Here the CDR3 DNA reads TGTGCCAGCAGTTTAGGCGCGCTGGGGGAGACCCAGTACTTC. Its translation: CASSLGALGETQYF.

The V gene is TRBV19, the J gene TRBJ1-2; TRBD1 aligns across 8 bases. V lost 4 bases and J lost 4; bases outside the gene matches: 11. This CDR3 contains 16 residues. Germline CDR1 and CDR2: LNHDA and SQIVND (reference sequence). The CDR3 loop is CASSTLRTGMVYGYTF. Here the CDR3 DNA reads TGTGCCAGTAGTACTCTTAGGACAGGGATGGTCTATGGCTACACCTTC.

The chain links TRBV10-2 to TRBJ1-6; D not resolved. Germline CDR1 and CDR2: WSHSY and SAAADI. Trimming stripped 6 bases from V and 0 bases from J, with 15 bases between. The CDR3 runs to 17 residues. The CDR3 DNA is TGCGCCAGCAGCGATCGAGGCGCTAGCTCCTATAATTCACCCCTCCACTTT. This encodes CASSDRGASSYNSPLHF.

A remark on this clone: Other DNA sequences within the sample encode an identical CDR3. This chain joins TRBV6-5 and TRBJ1-5; D may be TRBD1 (6 bases). The CDR3 spans 13 residues. Germline CDR1 and CDR2: MNHEY and SVGAGI. Trimming left V 6 bases short and J 5 bases short, with 11 bases between. The CDR3 region has the DNA TGTGCCAGCAGCCAACAGGGAGATCAGCCCCAGCATTTT. Translation: CASSQQGDQPQHF.

This sequence joins TRBV19 and TRBJ1-2; 7 nucleotides match TRBD1. Per the germline V gene, CDR1 is LNHDA and CDR2 is SQIVND (reference sequence). V gave up 3 bases and J gave up 3 bases; unmatched junction bases: 7. The CDR3 length is 15 residues. This chain's CDR3 is CASSISPGTDYGYTF. The CDR3 bases are TGTGCCAGTAGTATCTCCCCCGGGACAGACTATGGCTACACCTTC.

Only one count was recorded for this clone. Other nucleotide sequences from this sample produce the same CDR3. The chain joins TRBV24-1 to TRBJ2-5, with D perhaps matching TRBD1 (6 bases). Trimming stripped 1 base from V and 2 bases from J, with 13 bases between. The germline CDR1 and CDR2 sequences are KGHDR and SFDVKD. This CDR3 has 16 amino acids. The CDR3 DNA reads as TGTGCCACCAGTGATTTCCCAGGGCAGGGGCAAGAGACCCAGTACTTC. Protein: CATSDFPGQGQETQYF.

The chain uses TRBV6-5 and TRBJ2-1, with D possibly being TRBD2 (7 bases). The CDR3 is 11 amino acids. Between the trimmed V and J ends, which lost 6 bases and 12 bases, there was a span of 12 bases. CDR1 is MNHEY, CDR2 SVGAGI, per germline. CDR3 region: CASRGGRGQFF. The CDR3 DNA is TGTGCCAGCAGGGGGGGGCGTGGGCAGTTCTTC.

In this sample, this clone turned up a few times. The rearrangement uses TRBV20-1 and TRBJ2-2; D gene ambiguous. Germline V lookup: CDR1 DFQATT, CDR2 SNEGSKA (reference sequence). The ends were cut back, 3 bases at V and 0 bases at J, with 8 bases in the middle. The CDR3 covers 14 residues. In nucleotides, the CDR3 is TGCAGTGCTAGTTTCCAGACGAACACCGGGGAGCTGTTTTTT. This gives the protein CSASFQTNTGELFF.

The chain joins TRBV28 to TRBJ2-2; TRBD1 agrees at 8 bases. With 5 bases clipped from V and 1 base from J, the junction kept 6 bases outside the gene matches. CDR1 is MDHEN, CDR2 SYDVKM, per germline. This CDR3 is built from 16 residues. Written as DNA, the CDR3 is TGTGCCAGCAGTCCGCAGGGGGCTAGGAACACCGGGGAGCTGTTTTTT. This gives the protein CASSPQGARNTGELFF.

In its sample, this clone was seen a few times. J is TRBJ1-1 and V is TRBV10-1; the D is unclear. CDR3 length: 14 amino acids. Deletions cut 3 bases from V and 5 bases from J, with 13 bases between. Germline CDR1 and CDR2: WNHNN and SYGVQD (reference sequence). Here the CDR3 reads CASSESPGMTEAFF. DNA for the CDR3: TGCGCCAGCAGTGAATCCCCGGGGATGACTGAAGCTTTCTTT.

The chain carries TRBV10-3 and TRBJ2-3, with TRBD2 as a possible D gene (6 bases). V lost 0 bases, J lost 8 bases, and 12 bases lay in between. The germline gives CDR1 ENHRY, CDR2 SYGVKD. The CDR3 has 14 amino acids. Here the CDR3 reads CAISESGGAGTQYF. The CDR3 DNA reads TGTGCCATCAGTGAGTCTGGAGGGGCAGGTACGCAGTATTTT.

V is TRBV7-2 and J is TRBJ1-2, with a possible D match to TRBD1 (6 bases). Germline assignment: CDR1 SGHTA and CDR2 FQGNSA. V was trimmed by 5 bases and J by 0 bases, leaving 13 bases between them. The CDR3 runs to 15 residues. The CDR3 is CASSQSTGPNYGYTF. CDR3 coding DNA: TGTGCCAGCAGCCAATCGACAGGCCCTAACTATGGCTACACCTTC.

This clone came up once. The sample has other DNA sequences that encode this CDR3 too. The chain couples TRBV4-1 to TRBJ1-2; D gene unclear. Trimming took 1 base from V and 5 from J, leaving 11 bases between them. CDR3 length: 14 amino acids. The germline V gene encodes CDR1 MGHRA and CDR2 YSYEKL. CDR3 residues: CASSQGGGRYGYTF. In DNA, the CDR3 is TGCGCCAGCAGCCAAGGAGGTGGGCGTTATGGCTACACCTTC.

The chain couples TRBV6-5 to TRBJ1-1, with TRBD1 as a possible D gene (6 bases). Germline V gene data show CDR1 as MNHEY and CDR2 as SVGAGI. The V end was cut by 2 bases, the J end by 2 bases, with 9 bases between. CDR3 length equals 14 residues. The CDR3 is CASSYGGHNTEAFF. The CDR3 DNA follows: TGTGCCAGCAGTTACGGGGGACACAACACTGAAGCTTTCTTT.

This clone was counted a single time. The chain uses TRBV28 and TRBJ1-1, with 7 bases fitting TRBD1. Germline V CDR1 and CDR2: MDHEN, SYDVKM. The V and J ends lost 11 bases and 5 bases, in that order; junction bases with no gene match: 11. The CDR3 contains 13 residues. The CDR3 reads CAGEGAGGTEAFF. In nucleotides, the CDR3 is TGTGCCGGCGAGGGGGCAGGGGGAACTGAAGCTTTCTTT. The entire variable domain, with the rest obtained from reference TRBV28 and TRBJ1-1, is as follows: DVKVTQSSRYLVKRTGEKVFLECVQDMDHENMFWYRQDPGLGLRLIYFSYDVKMKEKGDIPEGYSVSREKKERFSLILESASTNQTSMYLCAGEGAGGTEAFFGQGTRLTVV.

The chain carries TRBV7-8 and TRBJ1-2; D not resolved. The V and J ends lost 7 bases and 7 bases respectively, with 13 bases between them. This CDR3 has 12 residues. Germline CDR1 is SGHVS and CDR2 is FQNEAQ. The CDR3 sequence is CASIRREGGYTF. For the CDR3, the DNA is TGTGCCAGCATCAGACGGGAGGGTGGCTACACCTTC.

V is TRBV19 and J is TRBJ1-5, with 8 bases that match TRBD1. Germline loops: CDR1 LNHDA, CDR2 SQIVND (reference sequence). Trimming at V came to 2 bases and at J to 6 bases, leaving 9 bases not matched to a gene. The CDR3 loop spans 16 amino acids. This CDR3 is CASSISPGGSIQPQHF. The CDR3 nucleotides are TGTGCCAGTAGTATAAGCCCAGGGGGCTCTATTCAGCCCCAGCATTTT.

V gene TRBV7-2 combines with J gene TRBJ2-3; D is perhaps TRBD2 (6 bases). The germline gives CDR1 SGHTA, CDR2 FQGNSA. CDR3 size: 16 residues. The V gene lost 2 bases and the J gene lost 1 base, with 13 bases spanning the gap. The CDR3 nucleotides read TGTGCCAGCAGCTTAACTAGCTTAGCTCGCACAGATACGCAGTATTTT. Its protein is CASSLTSLARTDTQYF. The variable domain in full, with the rest retrieved from reference TRBV7-2 and TRBJ2-3, is GAGVSQSPSNKVTEKGKDVELRCDPISGHTALYWYRQSLGQGLEFLIYFQGNSAPDKSGLPSDRFSAERTGGSVSTLTIQRTQQEDSAVYLCASSLTSLARTDTQYFGPGTRLTVL.

About this clone: Other DNA sequences of this sample code for an identical CDR3. The chain joins TRBV4-2 to TRBJ2-7, with D perhaps TRBD1 (7 bases). This CDR3 has 15 amino acids. Germline V gene sequence: CDR1 LGHNA, CDR2 YNFKEQ. Trimming took off 3 bases at V and 0 bases at J, with 12 bases between the two ends. CDR3 DNA sequence: TGTGCCAGCAGCCACCTGGAGGGGGCCTCCTACGAGCAGTACTTC. It yields the protein CASSHLEGASYEQYF.

The chain joins TRBV7-2 to TRBJ2-5; D is uncertain. The germline V gene encodes CDR1 SGHTA and CDR2 FQGNSA. V shed 2 bases and J shed 4 bases, with 5 bases lying between them. The CDR3 has 12 residues. The CDR3: CASSLRPETQYF. The CDR3 DNA reads TGTGCCAGCAGCTTACGGCCAGAGACCCAGTACTTC.

This rearrangement joins TRBV28 to TRBJ2-1; D gene unclear. The CDR3 is made up of 14 amino acids. The V gene's germline CDR1 is MDHEN and CDR2 SYDVKM. The ends were cut back, 0 bases at V and 7 bases at J, with 10 bases in the middle. The CDR3 DNA sequence: TGTGCCAGCAGTTTATGGGAGAAGGCTAATGAGCAGTTCTTC. This codes for CASSLWEKANEQFF.

This clone appeared once. The chain carries TRBV5-1 and TRBJ1-3; 11 nucleotides agree with TRBD1. The CDR3 runs to 16 residues. From germline, CDR1 is SGHRS and CDR2 YFSETQ. V gave up 4 bases and J gave up 3 bases; unmatched junction bases: 6. The CDR3 coding sequence is TGCGCCAGCAGCCGCGGACAGGGGGCGTTTGGAAACACCATATATTTT. Its translation is CASSRGQGAFGNTIYF.

This clone was detected only a few times. This chain connects TRBV6-2 or TRBV6-3 to TRBJ2-3, with 12 bases fitting TRBD2. Trimming removed 5 bases from V and 3 bases from J; junction bases left unmatched: 9. Germline loops: CDR1 MNHEY, CDR2 SVGEGT. The CDR3 is 17 amino acids. CDR3 nucleotides: TGTGCCAGCAGTGACCTAGCGGGAGGGCCGGGGACAGATACGCAGTATTTT. This sequence encodes CASSDLAGGPGTDTQYF.

The chain links TRBV20-1 to TRBJ2-5; maybe TRBD2 (5 bases). This CDR3 comprises 15 residues. Deletions cut 3 bases from V and 6 bases from J, with 20 bases between. Germline V lookup: CDR1 DFQATT, CDR2 SNEGSKA (reference sequence). CDR3 residues: CSASRALAGEKTQYF. The CDR3 DNA sequence: TGCAGTGCTAGTCGGGCGCTAGCCGGGGAAAAGACCCAGTACTTC.

This chain's CDR3 is CATSDSGMRTGGFNSPLHF. CDR3 nucleotide sequence: TGTGCCACCAGCGACAGCGGTATGCGGACAGGGGGCTTTAATTCACCCCTCCACTTT. The rearrangement links TRBV15 to TRBJ1-6; 11 bases fit TRBD1. The J segment lost 6 bases and the V segment lost 5 bases, leaving 15 bases of the junction unmatched. The CDR3 is 19 amino acids. Germline CDR1 and CDR2: LNHNV and YYDKDF (reference sequence). Filled out from reference TRBV15 and TRBJ1-6, the complete variable domain reads DAMVIQNPRYQVTQFGKPVTLSCSQTLNHNVMYWYQQKSSQAPKLLFHYYDKDFNNEADTPDNFQSRRPNTSFCFLDIRSPGLGDTAMYLCATSDSGMRTGGFNSPLHFGNGTRLTVT.

The chain couples TRBV10-2 to TRBJ1-5, with D uncertain. The V gene lost 7 bases and the J gene lost 1 base, with 5 bases spanning the gap. This CDR3 region has 12 residues. Germline lookup yields CDR1 WSHSY and CDR2 SAAADI. CDR3 residues: CASKQSNQPQHF. In DNA, the CDR3 is TGCGCCAGCAAACAGAGCAATCAGCCCCAGCATTTT.

This clone was recorded a few times. The chain joins TRBV7-9 to TRBJ2-7; TRBD1 is a possible D gene (5 bases). This CDR3 has 16 residues. The V gene's germline CDR1 is SEHNR and CDR2 FQNEAQ (reference sequence). V lost 5 bases and J lost 4, with 21 bases in between. For the CDR3, the DNA is TGTGCCAGCAGCCTATCTATAGGCAATAGGGGTTACGAGCAGTACTTC. Encoded protein: CASSLSIGNRGYEQYF. The complete variable domain, with remaining parts taken from reference TRBV7-9 and TRBJ2-7, reads DTGVSQNPRHKITKRGQNVTFRCDPISEHNRLYWYRQTLGQGPEFLTYFQNEAQLEKSRLLSDRFSAERPKGSFSTLEIQRTEQGDSAMYLCASSLSIGNRGYEQYFGPGTRLTVT.

By share, this clone counts as medium-sized. The V call is TRBV12-5, the J call TRBJ2-1, with TRBD2 matching over 12 bases. Trimming at V came to 4 bases and at J to 2 bases, leaving 6 bases not matched to a gene. There are 17 residues in the CDR3. CDR1 is LGHNT and CDR2 is FRNRAP in the germline V gene. The CDR3 is CASGWGLAGQAYNEQFF. The CDR3 DNA reads as TGTGCTAGTGGTTGGGGACTAGCGGGTCAGGCCTACAATGAGCAGTTCTTC.

The chain links TRBV6-2 or TRBV6-3 to TRBJ2-1, with D perhaps being TRBD1 or TRBD2 (6 bases each). V was clipped by 2 bases and J by 4 bases, with 15 bases between them. The CDR3 length is 16 residues. Germline assignment: CDR1 MNHEY and CDR2 SVGEGT. DNA of the CDR3: TGTGCCAGCAGTTACCTTATCGGGGGCATTTACAATGAGCAGTTCTTC. Its protein is CASSYLIGGIYNEQFF.